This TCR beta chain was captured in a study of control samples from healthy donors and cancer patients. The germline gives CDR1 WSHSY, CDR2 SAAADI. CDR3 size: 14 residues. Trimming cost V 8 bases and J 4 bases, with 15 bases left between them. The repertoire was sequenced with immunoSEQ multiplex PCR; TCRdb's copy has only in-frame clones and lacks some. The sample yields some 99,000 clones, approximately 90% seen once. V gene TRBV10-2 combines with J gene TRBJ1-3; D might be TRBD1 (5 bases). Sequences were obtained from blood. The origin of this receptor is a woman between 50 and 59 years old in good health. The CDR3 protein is CASRDPGSGNTIYF. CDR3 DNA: TGCGCCAGCCGGGACCCCGGTTCAGGAAACACCATATATTTT.